This T cell receptor beta chain was identified in a study of T cell responses to AZD1222 COVID-19 vaccine. Second-dose schedules of about 4 or about 12 weeks were combined. Remarks on this clone: What it binds is not known.

Study conclusions and caveats: Increased Spike-specific TCR breadth and depth were observed after two AZD1222 doses.

This CDR3 comprises 16 residues. Germline-derived CDR1 and CDR2 are LNHDA and SQIVND (reference sequence). V trimming: 3 bases; J trimming: 2 bases; junction bases outside the gene matches: 7. TCRdb keeps only in-frame clones here, not all; method: immunoSEQ multiplex PCR. The sample lists just over 150,000 clones; about nine tenths were seen once. The rearrangement links TRBV19 to TRBJ1-1, with 9 bases lining up with TRBD1. Source: peripheral blood, taken 28 days after the second AZD1222 dose. This TCR came from an adult who received the AZD1222 COVID-19 vaccine. The CDR3 here is CASSIRTGDRNTEAFF. In DNA form, the CDR3 reads TGTGCCAGTAGTATTAGGACAGGGGATAGAAACACTGAAGCTTTCTTT.